This TCR beta chain is drawn from a study of T cell changes during pregnancy in multiple sclerosis. CDR1 ENHRY and CDR2 SYGVKD come from the germline V gene. The germline V and J ends were trimmed by 6 bases and 0 bases, with 8 bases remaining between them. The CDR3 has 14 residues. Clones were read by immunoSEQ multiplex PCR, and TCRdb kept only the in-frame ones, dropping some. The sample yields 75,000 to 95,000 clones, 93% seen once. The genes are TRBV10-3 and TRBJ1-4, with D perhaps TRBD1 (6 bases). The receptor comes from a female donor with multiple sclerosis, enrolled in a pregnancy study. The sample here was peripheral blood, taken in the second trimester of pregnancy. CDR3: CAIRDSPTNEKLFF. The CDR3 DNA reads as TGTGCCATCAGGGACAGTCCAACTAATGAAAAACTGTTTTTT.